The rows below give T cell receptor beta chains drawn from one sample of a study of control samples from healthy donors and cancer patients. The data were produced by immunoSEQ multiplex PCR, yet TCRdb's version contains in-frame clones alone and is incomplete. Here the sample spans about 130,000 clones, approximately 91% being singletons. Sample: blood. The receptors shown here come from a man in his fifties or sixties in good health. Both conserved end residues are part of each CDR3.

V gene	J gene	CDR3 length	CDR3 protein
TRBV28	TRBJ2-2	15	CASSLDSTNTGELFF
TRBV9	TRBJ1-1	13	CASSVSENTEAFF
TRBV14	TRBJ2-1	14	CASSLAPIPSEQFF
TRBV30	TRBJ1-2	13	CAWSEGSGYGYTF
TRBV10-3	TRBJ2-5	15	CAISGGLAGQETQYF
TRBV15	TRBJ2-3	15	CATSSPKGITDTQYF
TRBV9	TRBJ1-1	15	CASSVGAAHGTEAFF
TRBV5-1	TRBJ1-5	15	CASSFDGTSNQPQHF
TRBV7-9	TRBJ2-2	15	CASGTGLARTGELFF
TRBV5-6	TRBJ2-7	15	CASSLGVRLSYEQYF
TRBV2	TRBJ2-4	14	CASTLDLAKNIQYF
TRBV6-5	TRBJ2-5	16	CASSYLGQGKEETQYF
TRBV5-4	TRBJ2-2	16	CASTTGGAFKAGELFF
TRBV4-2	TRBJ1-4	16	CASSQDGDRANEKLFF
TRBV5-6	TRBJ2-5	14	CASSLGGGQETQYF
TRBV27	TRBJ1-4	16	CASSLSSRGNQEKLFF
TRBV27	TRBJ2-7	13	CASSLSPSYEQYF
TRBV19	TRBJ1-3	13	CASSFGLENTIYF
TRBV6-1	TRBJ1-6	15	CASSEFGQGSSPLHF
TRBV5-4	TRBJ1-2	14	CASSLEGAGDGYTF
TRBV28	TRBJ1-3	15	CASSLKFDSGNTIYF
TRBV5-6	TRBJ2-2	15	CASSFAGPNTGELFF
TRBV2	TRBJ1-6	18	CASSEMTAGLFQDSPLHF
TRBV7-9	TRBJ2-1	12	CASSLVLSEQFF